Below are 32 T cell receptor beta chains sequenced from a single sample in a study of blood T cells in healthy people across ages. A J-beta primer mix and a sample-barcoded 5' primer were used in a second PCR of roughly 6 to 11 cycles. Via MiXCR, TCRdb re-called the 5' RACE reads, giving one row per CDR3 protein. Here the sample spans over a million distinct CDR3 sequences, more than 40% being singletons. Sequenced material: blood. Receptors were obtained from an older woman in good health.

The rearrangement uses TRBV4-1 and TRBJ2-5; D not certain. The better agreement between TRBJ2-7 and the DNA end casts doubt on the J call. The CDR3 runs to 15 residues. Germline CDR1 reads MGHRA; CDR2 reads YSYEKL. The CDR3 here is CASSQVTVLLHEQYF. CDR3 nucleotide sequence: TGCGCCAGCAGCCAAGTCACCGTCCTCCTCCACGAGCAGTACTTC.

The genes are TRBV11-2 and TRBJ2-4, with a weak D call TRBD2 (6 bases). Germline CDR1 reads SGHAT; CDR2 reads FQNNGV. The CDR3 loop spans 12 amino acids. Trimming took 3 bases from V and 11 from J, leaving 11 bases between them. The CDR3 loop reads CASSLSRELQYF. In DNA form, the CDR3 reads TGTGCCAGCAGCTTGAGTCGGGAGCTTCAGTACTTC. Drawing the rest from reference TRBV11-2 and TRBJ2-4, the complete variable domain is EAGVAQSPRYKIIEKRQSVAFWCNPISGHATLYWYQQILGQGPKLLIQFQNNGVVDDSQLPKDRFSAERLKGVDSTLKIQPAKLEDSAVYLCASSLSRELQYFGAGTRLSVL.

The chain employs TRBV27 and TRBJ2-5; D unresolved. V lost 8 bases and J lost 11, with 15 bases in between. The CDR3 is 11 residues long. The germline CDR1 and CDR2 sequences are MNHEY and SMNVEV (reference sequence). The CDR3 nucleotides are TGTGCCAGCGGTCGATTAAATGAGCAGTACTTC. Its translation: CASGRLNEQYF.

This sequence joins TRBV6-1 and TRBJ2-1; the D gene could be TRBD1 or TRBD2 (5 bases each). The V gene lost 3 bases and the J gene lost 2 bases, with 11 bases spanning the gap. Germline lookup yields CDR1 MNHNS and CDR2 SASEGT. The CDR3 loop spans 15 amino acids. The CDR3: CASSDGTQAYNEQFF. CDR3 coding DNA: TGTGCCAGCAGTGACGGGACGCAAGCCTACAATGAGCAGTTCTTC.

This clonotype was observed a handful of times. The chain links TRBV28 to TRBJ2-3; D remains ambiguous. This CDR3 region has 14 residues. Trimming took 4 bases from V and 11 from J, leaving 19 bases between them. Germline V CDR1 and CDR2: MDHEN, SYDVKM. CDR3 region: CASSSAGPVIKQYF. In DNA form, the CDR3 reads TGTGCCAGCAGTTCCGCCGGTCCGGTTATAAAGCAGTATTTT.

This clonotype was counted ten times or more. The V gene is TRBV5-1, the J gene TRBJ2-7, with D unresolved. Germline V gene lookup returns CDR1 SGHRS and CDR2 YFSETQ. CDR3 length: 13 residues. The V and J ends lost 4 bases and 2 bases respectively, with 10 bases between them. The CDR3 loop reads CASSPRPTYEQYF. Written as DNA, the CDR3 is TGCGCCAGCAGCCCAAGGCCCACCTACGAGCAGTACTTC.

The rearrangement joins TRBV14 to TRBJ2-7; 7 positions match TRBD2. The CDR3 is 15 amino acids. CDR1 is SGHDN and CDR2 is FVKESK in the germline V gene. V was pared by 4 bases and J by 4 bases, with 10 bases of the junction left unmatched. CDR3: CASSLLAEPGYEQYF. In DNA, the CDR3 is TGTGCCAGCAGCCTCCTAGCGGAGCCGGGTTACGAGCAGTACTTC.

This clonotype was seen only a few times. This sequence joins TRBV18 and TRBJ2-5; D possibly corresponds to TRBD1 (5 bases). The germline V and J ends were trimmed by 3 bases and 3 bases, with 11 bases remaining between them. Per the germline V gene, CDR1 is KGHSH and CDR2 is LQKENI. The CDR3 loop spans 14 amino acids. CDR3 DNA: TGTGCCAGCTCACCTGCAGGGTCGAAAGAGACCCAGTACTTC. Its protein product is CASSPAGSKETQYF.

This clonotype came up a few times. The CDR3 bases are TGCAGCGTTGTGGTCCCGGGTAAGACCCAGTACTTC. As protein: CSVVVPGKTQYF. The J gene is TRBJ2-5, the V gene TRBV29-1; D call uncertain. This CDR3 is 12 amino acids long. Germline lookup yields CDR1 SQVTM and CDR2 ANQGSEA. V was pared by 4 bases and J by 6 bases, with 12 bases between.

The chain's CDR3 is CASILDRVVIEAFF. CDR3 nucleotides: TGTGCCAGCATCCTGGACAGGGTGGTTATTGAAGCTTTCTTT. The chain recombines TRBV6-1 with TRBJ1-1, with 8 bases lining up with TRBD1. Unmatched junction bases numbered 11, after V lost 7 bases and J lost 7 bases. The CDR3 length is 14 residues. Germline lookup yields CDR1 MNHNS and CDR2 SASEGT.

Concerning this clonotype: This could be a read error, since a much larger clone is one nucleotide away. The rearrangement links TRBV7-2 to TRBJ1-1, with no clear D. This CDR3 spans 14 amino acids. Between the trimmed V and J ends, which lost 1 base and 4 bases, there was a span of 10 bases. Per germline, CDR1 SGHTA and CDR2 FQGNSA. The CDR3 here is CASSLVGEFTEAFF. CDR3 in DNA: TGTGCCAGCAGCTTAGTCGGGGAATTCACTGAAGCTTTCTTT.

This clonotype was observed a handful of times. The chain employs TRBV12-3 or TRBV12-4 and TRBJ1-1, with D perhaps TRBD1 (5 bases). The V end lost 6 bases, the J end lost 3 bases, and 14 bases lay between the germline ends. The CDR3 sequence is 14 residues long. The CDR3 DNA sequence: TGTGCCAGCAGCTCCACGGGACGGGACACTGAAGCTTTCTTT. As protein: CASSSTGRDTEAFF.

The chain uses TRBV20-1 and TRBJ2-7; a possible D gene is TRBD1 (8 bases). Germline V gene data show CDR1 as DFQATT and CDR2 as SNEGSKA (reference sequence). The CDR3 contains 15 residues. The germline V and J ends were trimmed by 3 bases and 2 bases, with 17 bases remaining between them. Written as DNA, the CDR3 is TGCAGTGCTAGGGAACAGGGGGGGGAAACCTACGAGCAGTACTTC. Translation: CSAREQGGETYEQYF.

V is TRBV18 and J is TRBJ2-1; D remains ambiguous. Germline V lookup: CDR1 KGHSH, CDR2 LQKENI. Trimming pared 5 bases from V and 0 bases from J, leaving 17 bases between. This CDR3 comprises 17 residues. The CDR3 loop is CASSERVAGSSYNEQFF. The CDR3 nucleotides are TGTGCCAGCTCAGAAAGGGTAGCCGGAAGCTCCTACAATGAGCAGTTCTTC.

Here the CDR3 reads CASSSAREAGNEQFF. The CDR3 DNA reads as TGTGCCAGCAGCTCCGCCCGGGAGGCCGGCAATGAGCAGTTCTTC. The rearrangement joins TRBV7-9 to TRBJ2-1, with 7 nucleotides matching TRBD2. CDR3 length: 15 residues. CDR1 and CDR2 from the germline V gene are SEHNR and FQNEAQ (reference sequence). V gave up 4 bases and J gave up 6 bases; unmatched junction bases: 9. The entire variable domain, with the rest obtained from reference TRBV7-9 and TRBJ2-1, is as follows: DTGVSQNPRHKITKRGQNVTFRCDPISEHNRLYWYRQTLGQGPEFLTYFQNEAQLEKSRLLSDRFSAERPKGSFSTLEIQRTEQGDSAMYLCASSSAREAGNEQFFGPGTRLTVL.

J is TRBJ2-5 and V is TRBV20-1, with 7 positions matching TRBD1. The CDR3 has 14 amino acids. The J segment lost 5 bases and the V segment lost 4 bases, leaving 10 bases of the junction unmatched. Per germline, CDR1 DFQATT and CDR2 SNEGSKA (reference sequence). The CDR3 protein is CSATDRVMKETQYF. CDR3 in DNA: TGCAGTGCTACAGACAGGGTAATGAAGGAGACCCAGTACTTC.

This chain joins TRBV15 and TRBJ2-5; a weak D match, TRBD2 (6 bases). CDR3 size: 14 residues. CDR1 and CDR2 (germline): LNHNV, YYDKDF (reference sequence). Trimming removed 5 bases at V and 4 bases at J, with 14 bases between. CDR3 loop: CATSGAGKGETQYF. The CDR3 coding sequence is TGTGCCACCAGCGGTGCGGGAAAAGGAGAGACCCAGTACTTC.

This clonotype was picked up a small number of times. The rearrangement joins TRBV28 to TRBJ2-7; no reliable D call. This CDR3 contains 13 residues. Looked up from germline, CDR1 is MDHEN and CDR2 is SYDVKM. Deletions cut 4 bases from V and 10 bases from J, with 17 bases between. The chain's CDR3 is CASSSHRTVGQYF. DNA for the CDR3: TGTGCCAGCAGTTCCCACCGGACGGTCGGACAGTACTTC.

This clonotype was recorded at least ten times. V is TRBV20-1 and J is TRBJ2-3, with D possibly TRBD2 on 5 matching bases. Trimming stripped 6 bases from V and 5 bases from J, with 12 bases between. Germline CDR1 is DFQATT and CDR2 is SNEGSKA (reference sequence). The CDR3 loop spans 12 amino acids. The CDR3 reads CSAPGVKDTQYF. The CDR3 DNA reads TGCAGTGCCCCCGGGGTGAAAGATACGCAGTATTTT.

This clonotype appeared a few times. The gene calls are TRBV25-1 and TRBJ2-7; 8 positions match TRBD2. The V gene end was trimmed by 5 bases and the J gene end by 4 bases; junction bases not matched to a gene: 4. The CDR3 extends over 13 amino acids. CDR1 is MGHDK, CDR2 SYGVNS, per germline. CDR3 amino acids: CASSKAGAYEQYF. CDR3 in DNA: TGTGCCAGCAGTAAAGCGGGAGCTTACGAGCAGTACTTC.

This clonotype was observed a single time. Compared with germline, one end of the junction differs, possibly owing to a read error. This chain connects TRBV5-1 to TRBJ2-7; D is possibly TRBD1 (5 bases). There are 13 residues in the CDR3. The germline V gene has CDR1 SGHRS and CDR2 YFSETQ. The chain's CDR3 is CASSLGQGYERYF. Written as DNA, the CDR3 is TGCGCCAGCAGCTTGGGTCAGGGCTACGAGCGGTACTTC.

This sequence joins TRBV11-1 and TRBJ2-5, with a possible D match to TRBD1 (6 bases). Germline CDR1 is SGHAT and CDR2 is FQDESV (reference sequence). Trimming shortened V by 5 bases and J by 3 bases, and 19 bases separated the two germline ends. The CDR3 has 16 amino acids. CDR3 amino acids: CASSLGDRIREETQYF. The CDR3 nucleotides are TGTGCCAGCAGCCTGGGCGACAGGATCCGCGAAGAGACCCAGTACTTC.

This clonotype came up a few times. The V and J genes are TRBV6-5 and TRBJ1-2, with 9 bases lining up with TRBD1. Germline V gene sequence: CDR1 MNHEY, CDR2 SVGAGI. V dropped 6 bases and J dropped 4; count of bases not matched to a gene: 6. CDR3 length equals 14 residues. CDR3 nucleotide sequence: TGTGCCAGCAGAGGACAGGGGTCCCGCTATGGCTACACCTTC. It codes for CASRGQGSRYGYTF.

This chain joins TRBV5-6 and TRBJ1-6; weak D call: TRBD1 (6 bases). The CDR3 has 16 residues. V was cut by 4 bases and J by 4 bases, with 15 bases left in between. Germline CDR1 reads SGHDT; CDR2 reads YYEEEE. Written as DNA, the CDR3 is TGTGCCAGCAGCGTGAACAGGGACAATTATAATTCACCCCTCCACTTT. Residues: CASSVNRDNYNSPLHF. The full variable domain, in which reference TRBV5-6 and TRBJ1-6 provide the parts outside the CDR3, is DAGVTQSPTHLIKTRGQQVTLRCSPKSGHDTVSWYQQALGQGPQFIFQYYEEEERQRGNFPDRFSGHQFPNYSSELNVNALLLGDSALYLCASSVNRDNYNSPLHFGNGTRLTVT.

The V and J genes are TRBV6-2 or TRBV6-3 and TRBJ2-7; D perhaps matches TRBD2 (5 bases). Trimming cost V 3 bases and J 0 bases, with 9 bases left between them. Germline V gene sequence: CDR1 MNHEY, CDR2 SVGEGT. The CDR3 spans 14 residues. CDR3 sequence (DNA): TGTGCCAGCAGTTATGAGGGTTTCTCCTACGAGCAGTACTTC. Amino acids: CASSYEGFSYEQYF.

This chain joins TRBV30 and TRBJ2-5, with 7 bases fitting TRBD1. The V segment lost 0 bases and the J segment 0 bases; nucleotides outside the gene matches: 7. This CDR3 has 16 amino acids. Germline CDR1 and CDR2: GTSNPN and SVGIG (reference sequence). CDR3 residues: CAWSVGGQPYQETQYF. CDR3 coding DNA: TGTGCCTGGAGTGTAGGGGGACAGCCTTACCAAGAGACCCAGTACTTC.

The chain has TRBV7-9 and TRBJ2-2; D uncertain. V was cut by 2 bases and J by 1 base, with 8 bases left in between. Germline loops: CDR1 SEHNR, CDR2 FQNEAQ (reference sequence). The CDR3 runs to 15 residues. The CDR3 DNA reads as TGTGCCAGCAGCTTATTACACATGAACACCGGGGAGCTGTTTTTT. Translating it yields CASSLLHMNTGELFF.

The rearrangement joins TRBV6-2 or TRBV6-3 to TRBJ2-2, with TRBD2 matching over 10 bases. The CDR3 totals 18 residues. Germline V gene data show CDR1 as MNHEY and CDR2 as SVGEGT. V was pared by 5 bases and J by 3 bases, with 12 bases of the junction left unmatched. The CDR3 DNA is TGTGCCAGCAGTGAGGGACTAGCGCGCTCTTTGGACACCGGGGAGCTGTTTTTT. Its protein product is CASSEGLARSLDTGELFF.

As for this clonotype: This may be a read error: a much more frequent sequence differs by one nucleotide. The J gene is TRBJ2-7, the V gene TRBV29-1; D may correspond to TRBD1 or TRBD2 (5 bases each). From germline, CDR1 is SQVTM and CDR2 ANQGSEA. This CDR3 has 11 amino acids. The CDR3 DNA reads as TGCAGCGCTGGGGGATCCTGCGAGCAGTACTTC. Its translation is CSAGGSCEQYF.

J is TRBJ2-3 and V is TRBV7-8; D gene unclear. Trimming removed 1 base from V and 2 bases from J, with 16 bases in between. The V gene's germline CDR1 is SGHVS and CDR2 FQNEAQ. The CDR3 has 17 residues. DNA of the CDR3: TGTGCCAGCAGCTTAGTTGACATGGGCTGGGACACAGATACGCAGTATTTT. Protein sequence: CASSLVDMGWDTDTQYF.

In its sample, this clonotype was seen a few times. The chain links TRBV20-1 to TRBJ2-1; 7 bases map to TRBD2. The germline gives CDR1 DFQATT, CDR2 SNEGSKA (reference sequence). V trimming: 5 bases; J trimming: 5 bases; junction bases outside the gene matches: 6. The CDR3 is 13 amino acids. The CDR3 loop is CSARGGGNNEQFF. In DNA form, the CDR3 reads TGCAGTGCTCGTGGGGGGGGAAACAATGAGCAGTTCTTC.

The rearrangement uses TRBV3-1 and TRBJ1-5; TRBD1 is a possible D gene (5 bases). Trimming took off 4 bases at V and 0 bases at J, with 19 bases between the two ends. Germline-derived CDR1 and CDR2 are LGHDT and YNNKEL (reference sequence). CDR3 length equals 18 residues. The CDR3 sequence: CASSPLNPGIGSNQPQHF. Here the CDR3 DNA reads TGTGCCAGCAGCCCCCTAAACCCAGGGATTGGTAGCAATCAGCCCCAGCATTTT. The full variable domain, its missing parts supplied by reference TRBV3-1 and TRBJ1-5, is DTAVSQTPKYLVTQMGNDKSIKCEQNLGHDTMYWYKQDSKKFLKIMFSYNNKELIINETVPNRFSPKSPDKAHLNLHINSLELGDSAVYFCASSPLNPGIGSNQPQHFGDGTRLSIL.